This TCR beta chain was documented in a study of PD-1 blockade in classical Hodgkin lymphoma. The overall study: It was nivolumab at 3 mg/kg, given intravenously every 2 weeks, that patients received.

Every single patient, without exception, relapsed after autologous stem cell transplantation, and brentuximab vedotin exposure varied. Study-level points and caveats: It was reported that newly diagnosed patients had less baseline TCR diversity than healthy donors. By C4D1 there was a significant rise in CD4+ TCR diversity but not in CD8+ TCR diversity. Factors driving the repertoire differences, possibly disease activity or prior therapy, remain undefined.

Concerning this clone: The target antigen is unknown.

Repertoires were generated with immunoSEQ multiplex PCR, while TCRdb's copy carries only in-frame clones and drops some. The sample consists of 35,000 or so clones, roughly three quarters of them appearing once. The sample in question was peripheral blood mononuclear cells (PBMCs), obtained before the second cycle of nivolumab. The clonotype was recovered from a human donor with classical Hodgkin lymphoma.

CDR3 DNA sequence: TGCAGCGTTGAAGAAGAATGGCCCAATGGCTACACCTTC. This sequence encodes CSVEEEWPNGYTF. The rearrangement uses TRBV29-1 and TRBJ1-2, with unresolved D. Germline CDR1 is SQVTM and CDR2 is ANQGSEA. The V end was cut by 0 bases, the J end by 6 bases, with 11 bases between. The CDR3 length is 13 residues. The full variable domain, in which reference TRBV29-1 and TRBJ1-2 provide the parts outside the CDR3, is SAVISQKPSRDICQRGTSLTIQCQVDSQVTMMFWYRQQPGQSLTLIATANQGSEATYESGFVIDKFPISRPNLTFSTLTVSNMSPEDSSIYLCSVEEEWPNGYTFGSGTRLTVV.